Sequencing of this TCR beta chain was carried out in a study of blood T cell repertoires in COVID-19. Profiling relied on immunoSEQ multiplex PCR, and the TCRdb table lists in-frame clones only, not all of them. The sample has around 400,000 clones; 80% to 90% are singletons. The CDR3 is 20 amino acids. Losses at the gene ends were 5 bases for V and 6 bases for J; bases not matched to a gene: 24. Germline CDR1 and CDR2: MNHEY and SMNVEV (reference sequence). The V and J genes are TRBV27 and TRBJ2-7, with TRBD2 matching 11 bases. The sample comprised peripheral blood. The sequence came from a woman in her 30s with COVID-19, enrolled during active disease. This CDR3 reads CASSPSFDSPGTSGLREQYF. The CDR3 DNA reads as TGTGCCAGCAGTCCATCCTTCGACAGTCCCGGGACTAGCGGCCTACGCGAGCAGTACTTC.